This T cell receptor beta chain was documented in a study of OX40 agonist ivuxolimab in advanced cancers. Some clones are missing from TCRdb's copy, which holds only in-frame ones; the method was immunoSEQ multiplex PCR. The table has roughly 92,000 clones, approximately 89% seen once. V shed 0 bases, J shed 3 bases, and the junction held 5 bases outside the gene matches. Looked up from germline, CDR1 is GTSNPN and CDR2 is SVGIG (reference sequence). This CDR3 has 16 amino acids. This specimen was CD4+ or CD8+ T cells sorted from blood, taken in a trial of the OX40 agonist ivuxolimab. This TCR came from an adult with an advanced solid tumor such as melanoma, head and neck, liver or kidney cancer. This chain links TRBV30 with TRBJ1-5; 10 bases are shared with TRBD1. Here the CDR3 reads CAWSVKGQGYNQPQHF. Written as DNA, the CDR3 is TGTGCCTGGAGTGTAAAGGGACAGGGGTACAATCAGCCCCAGCATTTT.